This is a list of T cell receptor beta chains from one sample in a study of cytomegalovirus exposure and HLA in healthy donors. Data came from immunoSEQ multiplex PCR; TCRdb stores just in-frame clones and leaves some out. The data hold 70,000 to 95,000 clones, with 60% to 85% observed a single time. Sequencing used PBMCs. All receptors come from a man in his forties in good health and CMV-seronegative. Both conserved end residues are part of each CDR3. The D gene is left open where the match is weak. Clone size is not always given. Where it is, it says once, few, many or a class for expanded clones.

>TRBV9|17|TRBD1|NA|TRBJ1-1
TGTGCCAGCAGCGTAGCTCGGGACAGGGGGCGCGGGACTGAAGCTTTCTTT
CASSVARDRGRGTEAFF
>TRBV15|13|NA|NA|TRBJ1-2
TGTGCCACCAGCATCGGGGGGGGCTATGGCTACACCTTC
CATSIGGGYGYTF
>TRBV5-1|16|TRBD1|NA|TRBJ2-1
TGCGCCAGCAGCTTGGCAGGGGGCCTCTCCTACAATGAGCAGTTCTTC
CASSLAGGLSYNEQFF
>TRBV9|16|TRBD1|NA|TRBJ1-1
TGTGCCAGCAGCGCCTCCCGGGACAGGGGGTGGACTGAAGCTTTCTTT
CASSASRDRGWTEAFF
>TRBV18|13|NA|NA|TRBJ1-1
TGTGCCAGCTCCCCCGAGGCGAACACTGAAGCTTTCTTT
CASSPEANTEAFF
>TRBV28|13|NA|NA|TRBJ2-1
TGTGCCAGCCGACTCCAGGGGATAAATGAGCAGTTCTTC
CASRLQGINEQFF
>TRBV6-5|15|TRBD2|NA|TRBJ2-1
TGTGCCAGCAGTTACCGGACTAGCGGGAGTCGTGAGCAGTTCTTC
CASSYRTSGSREQFF
>TRBV27|8|NA|NA|TRBJ1-2
TGTGCCAGTCAACTTTACACCTTC
CASQLYTF
>TRBV6-5|13|NA|NA|TRBJ1-5
TGTGCCAGCAGTTTCGGACAGAGTCAGCCCCAGCATTTT
CASSFGQSQPQHF
>TRBV6-5|14|TRBD2|NA|TRBJ2-3
TGTGCCAGCAGTTCGGGGGGGAGGGCGAATACGCAGTATTTT
CASSSGGRANTQYF
>TRBV5-4|17|TRBD2|few|TRBJ2-3
TGTGCCAGCAGCCTTTCTCTTACTAGCGGGACCACAGATACGCAGTATTTT
CASSLSLTSGTTDTQYF
>TRBV5-1|13|NA|NA|TRBJ1-2
TGCGCCAGCAGTATCACAGGGTCATATGGCTACACCTTC
CASSITGSYGYTF
>TRBV5-1|15|TRBD2|NA|TRBJ2-7
TGCGCCAGCAGCAACCCGGGACTAGGGGCCTACGAGCAGTACTTC
CASSNPGLGAYEQYF
>TRBV5-1|15|TRBD2|NA|TRBJ2-3
TGCGCCAGCCGAAGTTCCGGGAGGCCCACAGATACGCAGTATTTT
CASRSSGRPTDTQYF